These T cell receptor beta chains were read from a single sample in a study of human T cells and chemical hapten exposure. TCRdb used MiXCR to reprocess the RACE reads, holding one entry per CDR3 protein. The sample has fewer than 200,000 distinct CDR3 sequences; about a quarter are singletons. Sequences were derived from whole blood, sampled in connection with sensitization to the hapten diphenylcyclopropenone (DPC). Receptors were obtained from a woman aged 18-30 years with alopecia areata. Some clones in this sample may be carry-over from other donors' samples. CDR3s include the opening cysteine and the closing phenylalanine or tryptophan. The D gene is left open where the match is weak. Only part of the rows carry a size: once, few, many, or a class if the clone is expanded.

J gene: TRBJ2-7
V gene: TRBV7-2
D gene: NA
clone size: many
CDR3 protein: CASSLARVHEQYF

J gene: TRBJ2-3
V gene: TRBV9
D gene: NA
clone size: NA
CDR3 protein: CASSVAAGHLTDTQYF

J gene: TRBJ2-3
V gene: TRBV29-1
D gene: TRBD1
clone size: NA
CDR3 protein: CSAHRGGTDTQYF

J gene: TRBJ1-1
V gene: TRBV29-1
D gene: TRBD1
clone size: few
CDR3 protein: CSSRTGGTEAFF

J gene: TRBJ2-3
V gene: TRBV6-6
D gene: NA
clone size: few
CDR3 protein: CASSYVADTQYF

J gene: TRBJ2-3
V gene: TRBV29-1
D gene: NA
clone size: NA
CDR3 protein: CSVAFNRVETDTQYF

J gene: TRBJ2-1
V gene: TRBV5-4
D gene: NA
clone size: once
CDR3 protein: CASSPTGRLSINNEQFF

J gene: TRBJ2-1
V gene: TRBV7-3
D gene: TRBD2
clone size: few
CDR3 protein: CASSLSGGGYNEQFF

J gene: TRBJ2-3
V gene: TRBV29-1
D gene: TRBD2
clone size: few
CDR3 protein: CSGWGGSTDTQYF

J gene: TRBJ1-6
V gene: TRBV30
D gene: TRBD1
clone size: NA
CDR3 protein: CAWTGQANSPLHF